This paragraph reports one T cell receptor (beta chain). Its cognate antigen is unknown. Peripheral blood samples of about 10 milliliters were drawn from each donor. This CDR3 region has 15 residues. V was pared by 2 bases and J by 6 bases, with 4 bases of the junction left unmatched. The V gene's germline CDR1 is MDHEN and CDR2 SYDVKM. A second PCR of 7 to 11 cycles used a sample-barcoded 5' primer and a J-beta primer mix. TCRdb reprocessed the 5' RACE reads via MiXCR and lists one record per CDR3 protein. Here the sample spans about a million distinct CDR3 sequences, under 50% being singletons. These data belong to a study of blood T cells in healthy people across ages. Regarding the study as a whole: Observed TCR beta diversity per million T cells went down as age went up. This fall followed a roughly linear course with age.

V usage is TRBV28 and J usage is TRBJ2-1, with 10 bases fitting TRBD2. The origin of this receptor is a man aged 25 to 45 in good health. Source material: blood. The CDR3 nucleotides read TGTGCCAGCAGTTTAGGGACTAGCGATCGCAATGAGCAGTTCTTC. Residues: CASSLGTSDRNEQFF.